This T cell receptor (beta chain) was recovered during a study of radiation and T cells in renal cell carcinoma. CDR1 and CDR2 from the germline V gene are MNHNS and SASEGT. The germline V and J ends were trimmed by 4 bases and 12 bases, with 25 bases remaining between them. This CDR3 is 15 amino acids long. Time point indicated: blood 4 weeks post-SBRT, at nephrectomy. Indicated treatment: 15 Gy SBRT to primary tumor, nephrectomy 4 weeks later. Here immunoSEQ multiplex PCR was the method, and the copy in TCRdb shows in-frame clones only, minus some. The sample shows approximately 90,000 clones, 85% of them seen only once.

This TCR derives from a middle-aged man with renal cell carcinoma. The gene calls are TRBV6-1 and TRBJ2-7, with D unresolved. Here the sequenced sample was blood, taken from a patient whose treatment included radiotherapy and nephrectomy. CDR3 DNA: TGTGCCAGCAGTGCTGAAGACCAGGCCCCCTACCTTCTGTACTTC. This encodes CASSAEDQAPYLLYF.